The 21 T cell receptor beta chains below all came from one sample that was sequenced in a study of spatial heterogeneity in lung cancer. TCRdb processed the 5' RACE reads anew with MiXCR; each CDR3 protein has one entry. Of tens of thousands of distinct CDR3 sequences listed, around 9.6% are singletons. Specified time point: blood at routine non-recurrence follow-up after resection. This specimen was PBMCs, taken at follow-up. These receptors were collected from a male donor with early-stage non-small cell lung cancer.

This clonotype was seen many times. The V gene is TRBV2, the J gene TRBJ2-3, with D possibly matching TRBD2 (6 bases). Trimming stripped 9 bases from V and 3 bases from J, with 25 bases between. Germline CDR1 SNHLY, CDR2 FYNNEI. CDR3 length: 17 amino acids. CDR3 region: CASLAEVVAAKTDTQYF. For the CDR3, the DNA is TGTGCCAGTCTGGCAGAGGTGGTAGCGGCGAAGACAGATACGCAGTATTTT. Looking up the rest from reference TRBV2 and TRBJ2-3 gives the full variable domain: EPEVTQTPSHQVTQMGQEVILRCVPISNHLYFYWYRQILGQKVEFLVSFYNNEISEKSEIFDDQFSVERPDGSNFTLKIRSTKLEDSAMYFCASLAEVVAAKTDTQYFGPGTRLTVL.

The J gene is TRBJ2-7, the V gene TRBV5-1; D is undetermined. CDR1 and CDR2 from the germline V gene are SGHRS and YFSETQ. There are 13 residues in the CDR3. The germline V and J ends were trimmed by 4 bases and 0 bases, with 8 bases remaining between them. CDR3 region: CASSRTASYEQYF. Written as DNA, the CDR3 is TGCGCCAGCAGCCGGACGGCCTCCTACGAGCAGTACTTC.

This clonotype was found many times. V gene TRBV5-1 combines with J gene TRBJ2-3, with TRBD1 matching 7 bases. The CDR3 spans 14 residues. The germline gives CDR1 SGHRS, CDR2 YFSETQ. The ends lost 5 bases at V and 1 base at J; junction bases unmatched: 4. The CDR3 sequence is CASRTGKGTDTQYF. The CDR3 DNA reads TGCGCCAGCAGGACAGGGAAAGGCACAGATACGCAGTATTTT.

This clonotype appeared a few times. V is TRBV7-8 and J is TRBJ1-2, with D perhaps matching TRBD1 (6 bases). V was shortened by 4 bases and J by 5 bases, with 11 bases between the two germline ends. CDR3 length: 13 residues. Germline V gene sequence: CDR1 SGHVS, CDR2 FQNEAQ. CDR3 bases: TGTGCCAGCAGCTCCGGACAGTATTATGGCTACACCTTC. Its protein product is CASSSGQYYGYTF. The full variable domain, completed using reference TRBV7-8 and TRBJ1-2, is GAGVSQSPRYKVAKRGQDVALRCDPISGHVSLFWYQQALGQGPEFLTYFQNEAQLDKSGLPSDRFFAERPEGSVSTLKIQRTQQEDSAVYLCASSSGQYYGYTFGSGTRLTVV.

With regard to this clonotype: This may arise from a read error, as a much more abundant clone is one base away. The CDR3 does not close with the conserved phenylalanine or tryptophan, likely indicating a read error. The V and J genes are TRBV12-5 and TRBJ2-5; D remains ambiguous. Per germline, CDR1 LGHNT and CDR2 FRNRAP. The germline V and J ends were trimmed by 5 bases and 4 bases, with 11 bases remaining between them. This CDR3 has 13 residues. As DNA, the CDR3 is TGTGCTAGTGGTCTCGATTCGGGAGAGACCCAGTACCTC. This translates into CASGLDSGETQYL.

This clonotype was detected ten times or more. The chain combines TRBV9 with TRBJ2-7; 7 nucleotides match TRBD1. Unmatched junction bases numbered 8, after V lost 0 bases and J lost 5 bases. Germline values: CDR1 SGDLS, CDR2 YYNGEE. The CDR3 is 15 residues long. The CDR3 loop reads CASSVGETGFDEQYF. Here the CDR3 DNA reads TGTGCCAGCAGCGTAGGGGAGACAGGGTTCGACGAGCAGTACTTC. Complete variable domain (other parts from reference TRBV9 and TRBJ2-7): DSGVTQTPKHLITATGQRVTLRCSPRSGDLSVYWYQQSLDQGLQFLIQYYNGEERAKGNILERFSAQQFPDLHSELNLSSLELGDSALYFCASSVGETGFDEQYFGPGTRLTVT.

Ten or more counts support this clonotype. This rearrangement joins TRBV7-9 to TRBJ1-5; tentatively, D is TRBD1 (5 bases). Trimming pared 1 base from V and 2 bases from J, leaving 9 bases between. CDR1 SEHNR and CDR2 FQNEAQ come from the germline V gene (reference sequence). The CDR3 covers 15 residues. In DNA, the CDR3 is TGTGCCAGCAGCTTAGGAGGGACGGGCAATCAGCCCCAGCATTTT. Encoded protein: CASSLGGTGNQPQHF. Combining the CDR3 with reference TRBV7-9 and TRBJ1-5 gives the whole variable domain DTGVSQNPRHKITKRGQNVTFRCDPISEHNRLYWYRQTLGQGPEFLTYFQNEAQLEKSRLLSDRFSAERPKGSFSTLEIQRTEQGDSAMYLCASSLGGTGNQPQHFGDGTRLSIL.

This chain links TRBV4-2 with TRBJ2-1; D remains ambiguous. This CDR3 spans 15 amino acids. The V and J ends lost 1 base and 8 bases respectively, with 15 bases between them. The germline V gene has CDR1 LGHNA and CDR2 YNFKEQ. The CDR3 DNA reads TGTGCCAGCAGCCAAGGGGGTAATGCTCCCCATGAGCAGTTCTTC. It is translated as CASSQGGNAPHEQFF.

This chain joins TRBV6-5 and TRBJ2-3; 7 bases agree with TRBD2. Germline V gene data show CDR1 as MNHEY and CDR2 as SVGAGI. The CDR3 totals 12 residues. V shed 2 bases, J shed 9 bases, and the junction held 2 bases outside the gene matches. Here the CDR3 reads CASSYPGGTQYF. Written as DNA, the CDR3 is TGTGCCAGCAGTTACCCCGGGGGGACGCAGTATTTT.

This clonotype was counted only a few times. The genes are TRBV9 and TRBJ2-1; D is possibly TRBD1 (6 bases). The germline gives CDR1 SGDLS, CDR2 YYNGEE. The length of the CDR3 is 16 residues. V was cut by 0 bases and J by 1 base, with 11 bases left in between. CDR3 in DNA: TGTGCCAGCAGCGTAGTGTGGGGGCGTTCCTACAATGAGCAGTTCTTC. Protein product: CASSVVWGRSYNEQFF.

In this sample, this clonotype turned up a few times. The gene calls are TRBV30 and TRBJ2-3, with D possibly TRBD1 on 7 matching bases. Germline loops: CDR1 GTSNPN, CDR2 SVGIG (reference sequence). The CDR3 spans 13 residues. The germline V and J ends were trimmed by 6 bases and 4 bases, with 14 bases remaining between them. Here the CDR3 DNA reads TGTGCCTGCCACAGGGGAGGCGCAGATACGCAGTATTTT. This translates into CACHRGGADTQYF. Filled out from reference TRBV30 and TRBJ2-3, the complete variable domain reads SQTIHQWPATLVQPVGSPLSLECTVEGTSNPNLYWYRQAAGRGLQLLFYSVGIGQISSEVPQNLSASRPQDRQFILSSKKLLLSDSGFYLCACHRGGADTQYFGPGTRLTVL.

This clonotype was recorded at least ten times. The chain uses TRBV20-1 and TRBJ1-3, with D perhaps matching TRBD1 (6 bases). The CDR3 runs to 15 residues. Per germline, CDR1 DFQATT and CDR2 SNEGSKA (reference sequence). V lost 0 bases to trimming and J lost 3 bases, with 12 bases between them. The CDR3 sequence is CSARDTGGHGNTIYF. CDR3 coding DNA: TGCAGTGCTAGAGATACGGGGGGCCATGGAAACACCATATATTTT.

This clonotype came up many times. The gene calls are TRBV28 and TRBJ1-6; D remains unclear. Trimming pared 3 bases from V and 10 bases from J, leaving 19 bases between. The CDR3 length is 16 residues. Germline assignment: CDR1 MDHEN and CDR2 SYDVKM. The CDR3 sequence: CASSFGPLGTQSPLHF. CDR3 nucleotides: TGTGCCAGCAGTTTCGGGCCCCTGGGCACACAATCACCCCTCCACTTT.

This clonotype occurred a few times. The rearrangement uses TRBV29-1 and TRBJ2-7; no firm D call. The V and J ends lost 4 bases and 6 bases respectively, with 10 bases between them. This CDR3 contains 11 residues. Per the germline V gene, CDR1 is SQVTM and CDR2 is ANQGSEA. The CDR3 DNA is TGCAGCGTTGTTGTAGGGTTCGAGCAGTACTTC. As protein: CSVVVGFEQYF.

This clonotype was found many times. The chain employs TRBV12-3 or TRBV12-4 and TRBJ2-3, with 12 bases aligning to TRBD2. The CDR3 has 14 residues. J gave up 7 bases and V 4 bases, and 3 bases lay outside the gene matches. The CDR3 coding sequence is TGTGCCAGCAGTTCACTAGCGGGGGGAAATACGCAGTATTTT. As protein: CASSSLAGGNTQYF.

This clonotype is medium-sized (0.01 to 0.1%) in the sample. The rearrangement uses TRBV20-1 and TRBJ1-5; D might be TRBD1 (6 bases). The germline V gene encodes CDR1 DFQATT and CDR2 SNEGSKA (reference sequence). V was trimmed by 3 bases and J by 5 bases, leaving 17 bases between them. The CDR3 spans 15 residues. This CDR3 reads CSARSRIGGDQPQHF. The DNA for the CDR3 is TGCAGTGCTAGGTCCCGAATAGGGGGAGATCAGCCCCAGCATTTT.

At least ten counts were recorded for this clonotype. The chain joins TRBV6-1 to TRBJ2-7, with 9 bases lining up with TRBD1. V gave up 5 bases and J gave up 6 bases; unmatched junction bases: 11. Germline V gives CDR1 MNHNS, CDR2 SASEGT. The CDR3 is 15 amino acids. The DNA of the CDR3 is TGTGCCAGCAGTTCGGCGGGACAGGGCGCGGTCGAGCAGTACTTC. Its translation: CASSSAGQGAVEQYF.

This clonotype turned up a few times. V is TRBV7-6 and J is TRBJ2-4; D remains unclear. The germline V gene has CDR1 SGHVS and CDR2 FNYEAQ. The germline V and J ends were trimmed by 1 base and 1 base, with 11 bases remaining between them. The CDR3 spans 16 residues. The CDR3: CASSLDSGMAKNIQYF. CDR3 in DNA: TGTGCCAGCAGCTTAGACAGTGGTATGGCCAAAAACATTCAGTACTTC.

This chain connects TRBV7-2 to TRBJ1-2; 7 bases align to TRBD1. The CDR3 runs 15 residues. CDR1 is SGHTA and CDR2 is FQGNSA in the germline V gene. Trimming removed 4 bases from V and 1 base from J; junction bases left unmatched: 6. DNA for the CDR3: TGTGCCAGCAGCTCTCGACAGGGAGATAACTATGGCTACACCTTC. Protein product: CASSSRQGDNYGYTF.

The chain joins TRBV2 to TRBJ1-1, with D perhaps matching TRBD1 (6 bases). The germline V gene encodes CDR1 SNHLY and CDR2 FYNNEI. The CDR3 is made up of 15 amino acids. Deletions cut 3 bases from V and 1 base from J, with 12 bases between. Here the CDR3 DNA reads TGTGCCAGCAGTGACAGGGGACATACGAACACTGAAGCTTTCTTT. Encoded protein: CASSDRGHTNTEAFF.

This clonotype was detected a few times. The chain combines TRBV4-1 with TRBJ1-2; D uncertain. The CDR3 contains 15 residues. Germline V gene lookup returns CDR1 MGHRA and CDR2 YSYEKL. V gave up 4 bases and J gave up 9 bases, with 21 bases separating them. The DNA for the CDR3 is TGCGCCAGCAGCCGAGGCGTCGGCTTTGCTGTAAGCTACACCTTC. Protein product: CASSRGVGFAVSYTF.